The entry that follows covers one T cell receptor beta chain sequence. Some clones are missing from TCRdb's copy, which holds only in-frame ones; the method was immunoSEQ multiplex PCR. The sample shows about 1.5 million clones, 98% of them seen only once. The data were obtained in a study of shared clonotypes between healthy human individuals. The origin of this receptor is a man aged 25-45 years in good health. The sequenced sample consisted of naive CD4+ T cells sorted from blood. As for subset: CD45RA+ positively selected.

The CDR3 DNA is TGTGCCAGCAGCTGGGGACAGGCGACCTACGAGCAGTACTTC. Translation: CASSWGQATYEQYF. The chain combines TRBV7-6 with TRBJ2-7; 8 bases align to TRBD1. Germline V lookup: CDR1 SGHVS, CDR2 FNYEAQ. This CDR3 comprises 14 residues. With 4 bases clipped from V and 2 bases from J, the junction kept 4 bases outside the gene matches.